The rows below give T cell receptor beta chains drawn from one sample of a study of cytomegalovirus exposure and HLA in healthy donors. The data were produced by immunoSEQ multiplex PCR, yet TCRdb's version contains in-frame clones alone and is incomplete. The sample has some 190,000 clones, almost 80% seen once. Sequenced material: PBMCs. All receptors derive from a woman aged 18-35 years in good health and CMV-seronegative. Each CDR3 is given with its conserved first and last residue. The D gene is left open where the match is weak. Only some rows state a clone size, as once, few, many or a class for expanded clones.

NA | TRBJ2-7 | TRBD2 | TRBV7-2 | CASRQAGGSSYEQYF | TGTGCCAGCCGACAAGCGGGAGGGAGCTCCTACGAGCAGTACTTC
NA | TRBJ2-7 | NA | TRBV5-6 | CASSLAQEGEQYF | TGTGCCAGCAGCTTGGCCCAGGAAGGAGAGCAGTACTTC
few | TRBJ2-2 | NA | TRBV9 | CASSHHPKSDTGELFF | TGTGCCAGCAGCCACCATCCAAAATCGGACACCGGGGAGCTGTTTTTT
NA | TRBJ2-1 | TRBD2 | TRBV4-1 | CASSQDWGEEAGGPEQFF | TGCGCCAGCAGCCAAGATTGGGGGGAGGAGGCGGGAGGGCCTGAGCAGTTCTTC
NA | TRBJ1-5 | NA | TRBV6-1 | CASTLRDSNQPQHF | TGTGCCAGCACCTTGAGGGATAGCAATCAGCCCCAGCATTTT
NA | TRBJ2-7 | TRBD2 | TRBV7-9 | CASSLGLAGGIAYEQYF | TGTGCCAGCAGCTTAGGACTAGCGGGAGGGATAGCCTACGAGCAGTACTTC
NA | TRBJ2-1 | NA | TRBV6-1 | CASSEGLGASYNEQFF | TGTGCCAGCAGTGAAGGTTTGGGGGCTTCCTACAATGAGCAGTTCTTC
NA | TRBJ2-5 | NA | TRBV6-6 | CASSYSGQGYQETQYF | TGTGCCAGCAGTTACTCGGGGCAGGGGTACCAAGAGACCCAGTACTTC
NA | TRBJ1-6 | NA | TRBV27 | CASSLVGSPLHF | TGTGCCAGCAGTTTAGTTGGCTCACCCCTCCACTTT
once | TRBJ2-6 | TRBD1 | TRBV11-2 | CASSKGQVAPGANVLTF | TGTGCCAGCAGCAAGGGACAGGTGGCGCCCGGGGCCAACGTCCTGACTTTC
NA | TRBJ1-2 | NA | TRBV6-6 | CASTSHRVGYTF | TGTGCCAGCACCTCTCACAGGGTTGGCTACACCTTC
NA | TRBJ2-2 | NA | TRBV28 | CASSYSRPVYTGELFF | TGTGCCAGCAGTTATTCCCGCCCAGTCTACACCGGGGAGCTGTTTTTT
NA | TRBJ2-5 | NA | TRBV6-6 | CASSGGHPGETQYF | TGTGCCAGCAGTGGCGGACATCCTGGGGAGACCCAGTACTTC
NA | TRBJ2-2 | NA | TRBV6-4 | CASSDKEAGVTGELFF | TGTGCCAGCAGTGATAAAGAAGCGGGTGTCACCGGGGAGCTGTTTTTT
once | TRBJ2-6 | NA | TRBV5-1 | CASSWGVPSGANVLTF | TGCGCCAGCAGCTGGGGCGTTCCCTCTGGGGCCAACGTCCTGACTTTC
NA | TRBJ1-1 | TRBD1 | TRBV4-3 | CASSQGATGGNTEAFF | TGCGCCAGCAGCCAAGGGGCGACAGGGGGGAACACTGAAGCTTTCTTT
NA | TRBJ2-1 | NA | TRBV28 | CASSLPSGGEQFF | TGTGCCAGCAGTTTACCTTCGGGCGGGGAGCAGTTCTTC
NA | TRBJ2-7 | TRBD2 | TRBV28 | CASSLGGGGKGEHEQYF | TGTGCCAGCAGTTTAGGGGGGGGAGGGAAAGGTGAACACGAGCAGTACTTC
once | TRBJ2-7 | TRBD2 | TRBV7-9 | CASRTSAHSYEQYF | TGTGCCAGCAGGACTAGCGCGCATTCCTACGAGCAGTACTTC
NA | TRBJ1-4 | TRBD1 | TRBV28 | CASSRPAGGYEKLFF | TGTGCCAGCAGCCGACCGGCAGGGGGCTATGAAAAACTGTTTTTT
few | TRBJ1-6 | NA | TRBV27 | CASSLFMGAGNSPLHF | TGTGCCAGCAGTTTATTCATGGGCGCCGGTAATTCACCCCTCCACTTT
NA | TRBJ2-3 | NA | TRBV11-2 | CASSPSVRGTQYF | TGTGCCAGCAGCCCTTCTGTGCGAGGTACGCAGTATTTT
NA | TRBJ2-1 | TRBD2 | TRBV5-1 | CASSWGTSGISVYNEQFF | TGCGCCAGCAGCTGGGGGACTAGCGGGATTAGCGTCTACAATGAGCAGTTCTTC
NA | TRBJ2-5 | TRBD2 | TRBV6-1 | CASSEGGGRETQYF | TGTGCCAGCAGTGAAGGCGGGGGTCGGGAGACCCAGTACTTC
NA | TRBJ2-2 | NA | TRBV7-9 | CASSFLSRDTGELFF | TGTGCCAGCAGCTTCCTCAGCCGGGACACCGGGGAGCTGTTTTTT
NA | TRBJ1-1 | TRBD1 | TRBV29-1 | CSLVEQGARTEAFF | TGCAGCTTGGTTGAGCAGGGGGCGCGCACTGAAGCTTTCTTT
NA | TRBJ1-1 | NA | TRBV21-1 | CASSKLSGCTEAFF | TGTGCCAGCAGCAAACTATCCGGGTGCACTGAAGCTTTCTTT
NA | TRBJ2-6 | NA | TRBV6-4 | CASSGTVNSGANVLTF | TGTGCCAGCAGTGGGACAGTCAACTCTGGGGCCAACGTCCTGACTTTC
NA | TRBJ2-7 | TRBD2 | TRBV7-2 | CASSREAGLVNEQYF | TGTGCCAGCAGTCGGGAGGCAGGTTTGGTGAACGAGCAGTACTTC
NA | TRBJ1-4 | NA | TRBV2 | CASSGQGHEKLFF | TGTGCCAGCAGTGGGCAGGGGCATGAAAAACTGTTTTTT
NA | TRBJ2-3 | TRBD2 | TRBV19 | CASSIGGSSTDTQYF | TGTGCCAGTAGTATCGGGGGGTCTAGCACAGATACGCAGTATTTT
NA | TRBJ1-2 | NA | TRBV5-1 | CASSLEAGANYGYTF | TGCGCCAGCAGCTTGGAGGCAGGCGCTAACTATGGCTACACCTTC
NA | TRBJ2-3 | TRBD1 | TRBV5-1 | CASSSDRGKADTQYF | TGCGCCAGCAGCAGCGACAGGGGTAAGGCAGATACGCAGTATTTT
NA | TRBJ2-2 | NA | TRBV13 | CASSFPGRTGELFF | TGTGCCAGCAGCTTCCCAGGGCGGACCGGGGAGCTGTTTTTT
NA | TRBJ2-7 | NA | TRBV6-5 | CASSYLAGQTYEQYF | TGTGCCAGCAGTTACTTGGCGGGGCAGACGTACGAGCAGTACTTC
few | TRBJ1-1 | NA | TRBV30 | CAWSSPGPEAFF | TGTGCCTGGAGTTCTCCAGGTCCTGAAGCTTTCTTT
once | TRBJ2-2 | TRBD2 | TRBV7-7 | CASSLAPAAGAGVSGELFF | TGTGCCAGCAGCTTAGCGCCGGCGGCTGGAGCGGGGGTCTCCGGGGAGCTGTTTTTT
NA | TRBJ1-5 | NA | TRBV2 | CASSDSLDSLSNQPQHF | TGTGCCAGCAGTGACTCCCTGGACAGTCTTAGCAATCAGCCCCAGCATTTT
NA | TRBJ1-5 | TRBD1 | TRBV15 | CATSRGGTGASQPQHF | TGTGCCACCAGCAGGGGGGGGACAGGGGCGAGCCAGCCCCAGCATTTT
NA | TRBJ2-3 | TRBD2 | TRBV4-2 | CASSQVGSGSTDTQYF | TGTGCCAGCAGCCAAGTTGGTAGCGGGAGCACAGATACGCAGTATTTT
NA | TRBJ2-1 | TRBD2 | TRBV18 | CASSPSTSGVLQFF | TGTGCCAGCTCACCGAGTACTAGCGGGGTTTTACAGTTCTTC
NA | TRBJ2-6 | TRBD1 | TRBV19 | CGTTGGLAGANVLTF | TGTGGTACAACAGGGGGCTTGGCTGGGGCCAACGTCCTGACTTTC
NA | TRBJ1-1 | NA | TRBV6-1 | CASAAGNTEAFF | TGTGCCAGCGCGGCGGGGAACACTGAAGCTTTCTTT
NA | TRBJ1-1 | TRBD1 | TRBV19 | CASRTGGARRDTEAFF | TGTGCCAGTAGGACAGGGGGCGCGAGAAGGGACACTGAAGCTTTCTTT
NA | TRBJ1-5 | NA | TRBV19 | CASSTAGQVNQPQHF | TGTGCCAGTAGTACCGCGGGCCAGGTCAATCAGCCCCAGCATTTT